The source of this TCR beta chain is a study of beta chain features in type 1 diabetes. Study as a whole: Across every sample, some 110 million sorted cells were examined in total. Whole-study findings and limits: A moderate, significant TCRB CDR3 shortening appeared in type 1 diabetes across four CD4+ subsets. PCR might favor shorter templates, but any such skew would affect patients and controls equally.

In regard to this clone: Its antigen is as yet unknown.

Purity above 95% was achieved in all sorted populations. Sequencing targeted expressed TCRB transcripts, as all isolated RNA had been reverse transcribed. Method: immunoSEQ multiplex PCR; TCRdb's copy keeps in-frame clones and lacks some. The profile covers hundreds of thousands of clones, with around 65% appearing a single time and 0.053% taken by the ten largest. The V end lost 4 bases, the J end lost 4 bases, and 15 bases lay between the germline ends. Germline V gene sequence: CDR1 SGDLS, CDR2 YYNGEE. The CDR3 has 15 residues. This chain uses TRBV9 with TRBJ2-1; D tentatively fits TRBD1 or TRBD2 (6 bases each). The material sequenced was naive CD4+ T cells from blood. The source is a young man in good health. The CDR3 loop reads CASSLGGRHYNEQFF. CDR3 bases: TGTGCCAGCAGCCTGGGGGGCCGACATTACAATGAGCAGTTCTTC.